The 32 T cell receptor beta chains presented below share a single source sample, sequenced in a study of T cell responses to AZD1222 COVID-19 vaccine. Sequencing was performed with immunoSEQ multiplex PCR; in TCRdb, only in-frame clones are kept and a portion is missing. The table shows around 100,000 clones, with roughly nine tenths occurring only once. Material: peripheral blood, obtained on day 0 of AZD1222 vaccination. The receptor set was obtained from an adult in good health.

The rearrangement links TRBV10-3 to TRBJ1-1; D may be TRBD1 (5 bases). The ends were cut back, 6 bases at V and 2 bases at J, with 16 bases in the middle. The germline V gene has CDR1 ENHRY and CDR2 SYGVKD. The CDR3 totals 15 residues. This chain's CDR3 is CAISPSGAGNTEAFF. The DNA for the CDR3 is TGTGCCATCAGCCCGTCTGGGGCAGGAAACACTGAAGCTTTCTTT.

The chain is built from TRBV6-2 or TRBV6-3 and TRBJ1-5, with unresolved D. V lost 5 bases and J lost 5, with 13 bases in between. Germline lookup yields CDR1 MNHEY and CDR2 SVGEGT. CDR3 length equals 14 residues. In DNA, the CDR3 is TGTGCCAGCAGTCGTTTCGGGTCTTATCAGCCCCAGCATTTT. Translating it yields CASSRFGSYQPQHF.

The V call is TRBV19, the J call TRBJ2-1; 9 nucleotides match TRBD2. With V trimmed by 5 bases and J by 8 bases, 7 bases remained unmatched. Germline lookup yields CDR1 LNHDA and CDR2 SQIVND (reference sequence). The CDR3 is 14 residues long. The CDR3 nucleotides read TGTGCCAGTAGTTTTAGCGGGAGTCGCGATGAGCAGTTCTTC. Translating gives CASSFSGSRDEQFF.

The chain is built from TRBV9 and TRBJ2-7, with 7 bases identical to TRBD1. V shed 1 base, J shed 5 bases, and the junction held 3 bases outside the gene matches. This CDR3 region has 13 residues. Germline-derived CDR1 and CDR2 are SGDLS and YYNGEE. Here the CDR3 reads CASSVKDRNEQYF. Here the CDR3 DNA reads TGTGCCAGCAGCGTAAAGGACAGGAACGAGCAGTACTTC.

V is TRBV3-1 (or the pseudogene TRBV3-2) and J is TRBJ2-7; D is possibly TRBD2 (5 bases). The CDR3 runs 14 residues. Germline CDR1 LGHDT, CDR2 YNNKEL (reference sequence). V lost 2 bases and J 0 bases, leaving 8 bases between the germline ends. DNA of the CDR3: TGTGCCAGCAGCCAAAGCGGCAACTCCTACGAGCAGTACTTC. Protein product: CASSQSGNSYEQYF.

This chain connects TRBV18 to TRBJ1-3; 7 bases are a match to TRBD1. Looked up from germline, CDR1 is KGHSH and CDR2 is LQKENI. This CDR3 spans 14 amino acids. J was trimmed by 6 bases and V by 3 bases; bases with no gene match: 5. This CDR3 is CASSPKGAENTIYF. The CDR3 DNA reads TGTGCCAGCTCACCCAAGGGGGCGGAAAACACCATATATTTT.

This clone showed up just a few times. This chain uses TRBV11-2 with TRBJ2-7; 7 nucleotides line up with TRBD2. CDR1 and CDR2 from the germline V gene are SGHAT and FQNNGV. The CDR3 spans 17 residues. J gave up 2 bases and V 5 bases, and 15 bases lay outside the gene matches. The CDR3 loop reads CASSPLSRRERTYEQYF. The CDR3, as DNA: TGTGCCAGCAGCCCCCTATCCCGGCGGGAGAGGACCTACGAGCAGTACTTC.

The chain couples TRBV3-1 (or the pseudogene TRBV3-2) to TRBJ1-1; possibly TRBD1 for D (6 bases). CDR3 length: 13 residues. V shed 3 bases and J shed 3 bases, with 8 bases lying between them. Germline V gene lookup returns CDR1 LGHDT and CDR2 YNNKEL (reference sequence). The CDR3 is CASSQQGYTEAFF. The CDR3 bases are TGTGCCAGCAGCCAGCAGGGGTACACTGAAGCTTTCTTT.

This sequence joins TRBV29-1 and TRBJ1-2; TRBD1 matches 9 bases. The CDR3 loop spans 15 amino acids. Germline CDR1 is SQVTM and CDR2 is ANQGSEA. J was trimmed by 7 bases and V by 7 bases; bases with no gene match: 16. The CDR3 coding sequence is TGCAGCGCCCCAAATCCGGGACAGGGTCCCCCTGGCTACACCTTC. Its protein product is CSAPNPGQGPPGYTF.

The gene calls are TRBV5-6 and TRBJ2-7; 12 bases align to TRBD2. CDR1 is SGHDT, CDR2 YYEEEE, per germline. Trimming took 4 bases from V and 2 from J; bases not matched to a gene: 4. The CDR3 sequence is 15 residues long. DNA for the CDR3: TGTGCCAGCAGCCCTCTAGCGGGAGGGACCTACGAGCAGTACTTC. It yields the protein CASSPLAGGTYEQYF. Based on the CDR3 plus reference TRBV5-6 and TRBJ2-7, the full variable domain is DAGVTQSPTHLIKTRGQQVTLRCSPKSGHDTVSWYQQALGQGPQFIFQYYEEEERQRGNFPDRFSGHQFPNYSSELNVNALLLGDSALYLCASSPLAGGTYEQYFGPGTRLTVT.

This rearrangement joins TRBV4-2 to TRBJ2-7, with D possibly matching TRBD2 (5 bases). Germline V gene sequence: CDR1 LGHNA, CDR2 YNFKEQ. The CDR3 has 13 amino acids. The germline V and J ends were trimmed by 4 bases and 0 bases, with 7 bases remaining between them. The chain's CDR3 is CASSPGLSYEQYF. The DNA for the CDR3 is TGTGCCAGCAGCCCTGGACTCTCCTACGAGCAGTACTTC.

The chain couples TRBV30 to TRBJ2-2, with D perhaps TRBD1 (6 bases). The CDR3 runs to 13 residues. CDR1 and CDR2 from the germline V gene are GTSNPN and SVGIG (reference sequence). V was cut by 0 bases and J by 8 bases, with 10 bases left in between. The DNA for the CDR3 is TGTGCCTGGAGTGTACACAGGGAAGGGGAGCTGTTTTTT. Protein product: CAWSVHREGELFF.

This sequence joins TRBV21-1 and TRBJ1-3; TRBD1, the table's D call, lacks a check against the DNA. TRBV21-1 is described as a pseudogene. This CDR3 contains 13 residues. CDR3 sequence: CATSRWGLDTIYF. CDR3 DNA: TGTGCCACCTCCCGTTGGGGCTTGGACACCATATATTTT.

This chain links TRBV2 with TRBJ2-3; perhaps TRBD2 as D (7 bases). Germline V gene data show CDR1 as SNHLY and CDR2 as FYNNEI. Trimming removed 2 bases at V and 3 bases at J, with 9 bases between. The CDR3 totals 14 residues. The CDR3 sequence: CASSERGGTDTQYF. The CDR3, as DNA: TGTGCCAGCAGTGAAAGGGGGGGTACAGATACGCAGTATTTT.

V is TRBV6-5 and J is TRBJ2-2; D is possibly TRBD1 or TRBD2 (5 bases each). This CDR3 is 14 amino acids long. The ends were cut back, 11 bases at V and 5 bases at J, with 18 bases in the middle. Germline loops: CDR1 MNHEY, CDR2 SVGAGI. CDR3 DNA: TGTGCCCACGGGGCGACGGGGCAGACCGGGGAGCTGTTTTTT. Translated, it gives CAHGATGQTGELFF.

The V gene is TRBV12-5, the J gene TRBJ1-1; tentatively, D is TRBD1 (6 bases). The CDR3 consists of 13 residues. The V gene's germline CDR1 is LGHNT and CDR2 FRNRAP. V was cut by 1 base and J by 11 bases, with 14 bases left in between. CDR3 loop: CASGLEAGATAFF. CDR3 bases: TGTGCTAGTGGTTTGGAGGCAGGGGCTACGGCTTTCTTT.

The chain is built from TRBV7-2 and TRBJ1-4, with D unclear. The CDR3 is made up of 13 amino acids. V was pared by 2 bases and J by 5 bases, with 6 bases between. Germline values: CDR1 SGHTA, CDR2 FQGNSA. The CDR3 bases are TGTGCCAGCAGCTTATTCAGAAATGAAAAACTGTTTTTT. This codes for CASSLFRNEKLFF.

The V call is TRBV11-3, the J call TRBJ2-3, with D possibly matching TRBD1 (6 bases). Looked up from germline, CDR1 is SGHNT and CDR2 is YENEEA. Trimming removed 7 bases from V and 2 bases from J, with 16 bases in between. The CDR3 runs 15 residues. CDR3 DNA: TGTGCCAGCAATTTACAGGGATCAACCACAGATACGCAGTATTTT. As protein: CASNLQGSTTDTQYF.

Only one count was recorded for this clone. This sequence joins TRBV7-8 and TRBJ1-5; D uncertain. V lost 5 bases to trimming and J lost 1 base, with 12 bases between them. The CDR3 totals 15 residues. The germline gives CDR1 SGHVS, CDR2 FQNEAQ. The CDR3 DNA sequence: TGTGCCAGCAGCCCCATAACGGCGAGCAATCAGCCCCAGCATTTT. It translates to CASSPITASNQPQHF. The complete variable domain, with remaining parts taken from reference TRBV7-8 and TRBJ1-5, reads GAGVSQSPRYKVAKRGQDVALRCDPISGHVSLFWYQQALGQGPEFLTYFQNEAQLDKSGLPSDRFFAERPEGSVSTLKIQRTQQEDSAVYLCASSPITASNQPQHFGDGTRLSIL.

The chain uses TRBV4-1 and TRBJ2-1; weak D call: TRBD2 (6 bases). Germline V gene sequence: CDR1 MGHRA, CDR2 YSYEKL. This CDR3 comprises 16 residues. V was pared by 1 base and J by 2 bases, with 12 bases between. DNA for the CDR3: TGCGCCAGCAGCCAAGCGGAGGGCCCCACCTACAATGAGCAGTTCTTC. Protein: CASSQAEGPTYNEQFF.

CDR3 in amino acids: CASTSPRSSWDEQYF. The CDR3, as DNA: TGTGCCAGCACCTCCCCCCGCTCGAGTTGGGACGAGCAGTACTTC. The rearrangement links TRBV11-2 to TRBJ2-7; D is ambiguous. The CDR3 has 15 amino acids. From germline, CDR1 is SGHAT and CDR2 FQNNGV. V gave up 7 bases and J gave up 5 bases, with 21 bases separating them.

The chain employs TRBV5-1 and TRBJ2-7; 7 bases match TRBD1. CDR1 SGHRS and CDR2 YFSETQ come from the germline V gene. With V trimmed by 1 base and J by 5 bases, 6 bases remained unmatched. This CDR3 region has 14 residues. CDR3 in amino acids: CASSLSWQGDEQYF. The CDR3 bases are TGCGCCAGCAGCTTGAGTTGGCAGGGGGACGAGCAGTACTTC.

V and J are TRBV5-4 and TRBJ2-2, with D tentatively TRBD1 (5 bases). CDR1 and CDR2 (germline): SGHNT, YYREEE (reference sequence). V was trimmed by 0 bases and J by 3 bases, leaving 12 bases between them. The CDR3 has 16 amino acids. The CDR3 is CASSLGTPAYTGELFF. The CDR3 coding sequence is TGTGCCAGCAGCTTGGGGACACCGGCCTACACCGGGGAGCTGTTTTTT.

The chain uses TRBV12-3 or TRBV12-4 and TRBJ1-1; D is perhaps TRBD1 (5 bases). The CDR3 is 12 residues long. V lost 5 bases and J 6 bases, leaving 10 bases between the germline ends. CDR3 sequence reads: CASSPQGAEAFF. The CDR3 DNA follows: TGTGCCAGCAGTCCGCAGGGTGCTGAAGCTTTCTTT.

This chain links TRBV11-1 with TRBJ2-5; the D is unclear. V dropped 5 bases and J dropped 1 base, with 14 bases sitting between them. The CDR3 has 15 amino acids. CDR1 is SGHAT and CDR2 is FQDESV in the germline V gene (reference sequence). The CDR3: CASSPFQPPQETQYF. The DNA for the CDR3 is TGTGCCAGCAGCCCCTTTCAGCCCCCCCAAGAGACCCAGTACTTC.

Regarding this clone: A read error may account for a junction end that differs from germline. This chain connects TRBV6-6 to TRBJ1-4, with 7 positions matching TRBD1. The CDR3 spans 13 residues. CDR1 and CDR2 from the germline V gene are MNHNY and SVGAGI (reference sequence). CDR3 nucleotides: TGTGCCAGCAGATCCCCTGACGACAGGGTGAATTTATTT. Translated, it gives CASRSPDDRVNLF.

The J gene is TRBJ2-7, the V gene TRBV6-5; TRBD2 matches at 9 bases. The CDR3 totals 15 residues. V gave up 0 bases and J gave up 7 bases; unmatched junction bases: 7. Germline V CDR1 and CDR2: MNHEY, SVGAGI. The CDR3 sequence is CASSYSTSGLGEQYF. The DNA for the CDR3 is TGTGCCAGCAGTTACTCTACTAGCGGGTTGGGGGAGCAGTACTTC.

The chain employs TRBV2 and TRBJ1-4, with D perhaps TRBD1 (6 bases). The V end lost 4 bases, the J end lost 4 bases, and 7 bases lay between the germline ends. The germline CDR1 and CDR2 sequences are SNHLY and FYNNEI. The CDR3 runs 13 residues. CDR3: CASSGRGNEKLFF. The CDR3 DNA sequence: TGTGCCAGCAGTGGCAGGGGTAATGAAAAACTGTTTTTT.

J is TRBJ2-7 and V is TRBV27; D is unclear. This CDR3 has 13 residues. Germline lookup yields CDR1 MNHEY and CDR2 SMNVEV (reference sequence). The V gene lost 3 bases and the J gene lost 5 bases, with 11 bases spanning the gap. In DNA, the CDR3 is TGTGCCAGCAGTTTTGGCCTCTGGAACGAGCAGTACTTC. This codes for CASSFGLWNEQYF.

Turning to this clone: An end of the junction does not agree with germline; a read error may underlie this. V gene TRBV9 combines with J gene TRBJ1-3; possible D gene TRBD1, 5 bases. CDR3 size: 15 residues. CDR1 is SGDLS, CDR2 YYNGEE, per germline. For the CDR3, the DNA is TGTGCCAGCAGCCCCGTGGGGGGGGTTGGAAACACCACATATTTT. Amino acids: CASSPVGGVGNTTYF.

Here the CDR3 DNA reads TGTGCCAGTAGTCCCGGACCCGGAGGCAATCAGCCCCAGCATTTT. Encoded protein: CASSPGPGGNQPQHF. V is TRBV19 and J is TRBJ1-5; D ambiguous. In germline, CDR1 is LNHDA, CDR2 SQIVND (reference sequence). The CDR3 has 15 residues. The V end was cut by 5 bases, the J end by 2 bases, with 13 bases between.

This chain uses TRBV24-1 with TRBJ2-1; no reliable D call. Trimming took 3 bases from V and 3 from J, leaving 11 bases between them. The CDR3 is 15 residues long. Per germline, CDR1 KGHDR and CDR2 SFDVKD. The DNA of the CDR3 is TGTGCCACCAGTGATCTGACGGCCGACTACAATGAGCAGTTCTTC. Its translation: CATSDLTADYNEQFF.